The rows below give T cell receptor beta chains drawn from one sample of a study of identical twins. TCRdb redid the calling of the 5' RACE reads with MiXCR, one entry per CDR3 protein. The table has roughly 710,000 distinct CDR3 sequences, 5.5% to 6.5% seen once. The specimen was naive T cells sorted from blood. The receptors were sampled from a man between 18 and 35 years old in good health. Both conserved end residues are part of each CDR3. Each record gives: clone size, J gene, V gene, D gene, CDR3 DNA, CDR3 protein. D genes are given only for firm matches. Size tells how often a clone was seen (once, few, many) or the class of an expanded clone, and some rows leave it out.

>NA|TRBJ2-7|TRBV7-9|NA
TGTGCCAGCAGCTTAGAGGGGACCCCCTTGCACTTC
CASSLEGTPLHF
>few|TRBJ2-1|TRBV3-1|TRBD2
TGTGCCAGCAGCCTACGCCAGGGGCTAGCGGGGGCCAATGAGCAGTTCTTC
CASSLRQGLAGANEQFF
>many|TRBJ2-4|TRBV28|NA
TGTGCCAGCGGCGGAGGGCAGGTGATGATAGCCAAAAACATTCAGTACTTC
CASGGGQVMIAKNIQYF
>many|TRBJ2-7|TRBV6-2/TRBV6-3|NA
TGTGCCAGCAGTTACCCCGCTAGCGATCGGCCCTACGAGCAGTACTTC
CASSYPASDRPYEQYF
>many|TRBJ2-1|TRBV13|TRBD2
TGTGCCAGCAGCCCAGAGACTAGCGGGAGGGCCAATGAGCAGTTCTTC
CASSPETSGRANEQFF
>few|TRBJ2-1|TRBV5-1|TRBD2
TGCGCCAGCGGCGATGGACTAGCGGGGCGAAATGAGCAGTTCTTC
CASGDGLAGRNEQFF
>many|TRBJ2-7|TRBV6-1|NA
TGTGCCAGCGGTCCACTATCCTACGAGCAGTACTTC
CASGPLSYEQYF
>NA|TRBJ2-1|TRBV6-1|NA
TGTGCCAGCAGTGATTTAGTACGGTTTTACAATGAGCAGTTCTTC
CASSDLVRFYNEQFF
>few|TRBJ2-4|TRBV12-3/TRBV12-4|TRBD1
TGTGCCAGCAGTTTCAGAGGACAGGGTCGGTACTTC
CASSFRGQGRYF
>few|TRBJ2-3|TRBV15|TRBD2
TGTGCCACCAGCAGGATTACCAGTCGACTAGCTGAAACAGATACGCAGTATTTT
CATSRITSRLAETDTQYF
>many|TRBJ1-1|TRBV20-1|NA
TGCAGTGCTAGCAGCCACAGCACAAACACTGAAGCTTTCTTT
CSASSHSTNTEAFF
>NA|TRBJ2-7|TRBV14|TRBD2
TGTGCCAGCAGCCCCATAATTGGACTAGCGGGACACGAGCAGTACTTC
CASSPIIGLAGHEQYF
>many|TRBJ2-3|TRBV15|TRBD2
TGTGCCACCAGCAGTTCCGCGTCAGGACTAGCGGAGCCCACAGATACGCAGTATTTT
CATSSSASGLAEPTDTQYF
>many|TRBJ1-1|TRBV10-3|TRBD1
TGTGCCATCAGCGGGACAGCAAACACTGAAGCTTTCTTT
CAISGTANTEAFF
>few|TRBJ2-3|TRBV13|TRBD2
TGTGCCAGCAGGGATGTAAGGCGGGAGAGTACAGATACGCAGTATTTT
CASRDVRRESTDTQYF
>few|TRBJ1-1|TRBV29-1|TRBD1
TGCAGCGCTCAGGGGGCTGGGGTGAACACTGAAGCTTTCTTT
CSAQGAGVNTEAFF
>NA|TRBJ2-3|TRBV5-1|NA
TGCGCCAGCTTGCGGGACTCCAACACAGATACGCAGTATTTT
CASLRDSNTDTQYF
>NA|TRBJ2-5|TRBV24-1|NA
TGTGCCACCAGTGACCACCGGGGCCTAAGGGGGGAGACCCAGTACTTC
CATSDHRGLRGETQYF
>many|TRBJ1-1|TRBV9|NA
TGTGCCAGCAGCCCCTTCGGACAGATGAACACTGAAGCTTTCTTT
CASSPFGQMNTEAFF
>few|TRBJ1-1|TRBV28|NA
TGTGCCAGCAGTTTGGGCATCAACACTGAAGCTTTCTTT
CASSLGINTEAFF
>many|TRBJ2-1|TRBV12-3/TRBV12-4|TRBD2
TGTGCCAGCAGTCCGGCGGGGGATGAGCAGTTCTTC
CASSPAGDEQFF
>many|TRBJ2-2|TRBV29-1|NA
TGCAGCGTTAGCAGGGCGAACACCGGGGAGCTGTTTTTT
CSVSRANTGELFF
>many|TRBJ2-3|TRBV20-1|NA
TGCAGTGCTAGAGATGTAGGGAAGGGCACAGATACGCAGTATTTT
CSARDVGKGTDTQYF
>many|TRBJ2-1|TRBV20-1|TRBD2
TGCAGTGCTGCCGGTAGCGGGATCCTCGGTAAGCAGTTCTTC
CSAAGSGILGKQFF
>many|TRBJ2-5|TRBV30|NA
TGTGCCTGGAGTGTACGGGCAGGGGCGAGGTACCAAGAGACCCAGTACTTC
CAWSVRAGARYQETQYF
>NA|TRBJ2-5|TRBV7-9|TRBD1
TGTGCCAGCAGCCCGGGTTTGTGGGACAGGGAAGAGACCCAGTACTTC
CASSPGLWDREETQYF
>few|TRBJ1-4|TRBV7-8|NA
TGTGCCAGCAGCTTAGGGCGTAATGAAAAACTGTTTTTT
CASSLGRNEKLFF
>few|TRBJ2-3|TRBV11-3|TRBD2
TGTGCCAGCAGCCGGACTAGCGGGAGGTCCCCAGATACGCAGTATTTT
CASSRTSGRSPDTQYF
>NA|TRBJ1-1|TRBV6-6|NA
TGTGCCAGCAGTTACTACGGGGACACTGAAGCTTTCTTT
CASSYYGDTEAFF
>many|TRBJ2-5|TRBV29-1|NA
TGCAGCGTTGAAGGTGGGGCGGAGACCCAGTACTTC
CSVEGGAETQYF
>many|TRBJ2-5|TRBV12-3/TRBV12-4|NA
TGTGCCAGCAGTATGACAGTAAAAGAGACCCAGTACTTC
CASSMTVKETQYF
>few|TRBJ2-3|TRBV6-5|TRBD2
TGTGCCAGCAGTACTTTAGCGGGAGCCTTTTCTACGCAGTATTTT
CASSTLAGAFSTQYF
>few|TRBJ2-3|TRBV5-1|TRBD2
TGCGCCAGCAGCGCCGGACTAGCGGGAGTCGTTGTCGCAGATACGCAGTATTTT
CASSAGLAGVVVADTQYF
>NA|TRBJ2-3|TRBV19|TRBD2
TGTGCCAGTAGTATCATCCCCCCCAGCGGGAGATTAACAGATACGCAGTATTTT
CASSIIPPSGRLTDTQYF
>many|TRBJ1-2|TRBV15|TRBD1
TGTGCCACCAGCAGATCAGGGACAGGGGCCGGCGGAAGCTATGGCTACACCTTC
CATSRSGTGAGGSYGYTF
>many|TRBJ1-6|TRBV5-1|TRBD1
TGCGCCAGCAGCTTGGGGGACAGGGTGTATAATTCACCCCTCCACTTT
CASSLGDRVYNSPLHF
>NA|TRBJ2-3|TRBV12-3/TRBV12-4|TRBD2
TGTGCCAGCAGGGTCAGCGGGAGGGCCGGAGATACGCAGTATTTT
CASRVSGRAGDTQYF
>many|TRBJ2-7|TRBV7-9|TRBD1
TGTGCCAGCAGCTTGGTCCCGAAGACAGGGCGCCACTACGAGCAGTACTTC
CASSLVPKTGRHYEQYF
>many|TRBJ2-1|TRBV6-1|TRBD2
TGTGCCAGCAGTCAGGGACTAGCAAGTGGTCGCAATGAGCAGTTCTTC
CASSQGLASGRNEQFF
>few|TRBJ2-2|TRBV7-2|NA
TGTGCCAGCAGCTTACTGGTAACCGGGGAGCTGTTTTTT
CASSLLVTGELFF
>many|TRBJ2-3|TRBV30|NA
TGTGCCTGGAGTATGGGGAGCACAGATACGCAGTATTTT
CAWSMGSTDTQYF
>NA|TRBJ1-1|TRBV15|NA
TGTGCCACCAGCAGAGATCCGGGGACTGAAGCTTTCTTT
CATSRDPGTEAFF